This entry is about one T cell receptor beta chain. TCRdb's copy holds only in-frame clones and misses some; the assay was immunoSEQ multiplex PCR. This table holds 280,000 or so clones, 89% found once. Enrollees, 18 to 89 years old, lived in approximately 25 US areas. The sample comes from a study of blood T cell repertoires in COVID-19. Trimming left V 9 bases short and J 0 bases short, with 23 bases between. Looked up from germline, CDR1 is LNHDA and CDR2 is SQIVND (reference sequence). The CDR3 is 17 residues long. The specimen sequenced was PBMCs or T cells enriched from blood (not recorded which). This TCR came from a woman aged 50 to 65 who had been exposed to COVID-19. The chain employs TRBV19 and TRBJ1-1, with D tentatively TRBD1 (6 bases). The CDR3: CARGNRVPDPLNTEAFF. In DNA form, the CDR3 reads TGTGCCAGGGGTAACAGGGTCCCCGACCCCCTGAACACTGAAGCTTTCTTT.